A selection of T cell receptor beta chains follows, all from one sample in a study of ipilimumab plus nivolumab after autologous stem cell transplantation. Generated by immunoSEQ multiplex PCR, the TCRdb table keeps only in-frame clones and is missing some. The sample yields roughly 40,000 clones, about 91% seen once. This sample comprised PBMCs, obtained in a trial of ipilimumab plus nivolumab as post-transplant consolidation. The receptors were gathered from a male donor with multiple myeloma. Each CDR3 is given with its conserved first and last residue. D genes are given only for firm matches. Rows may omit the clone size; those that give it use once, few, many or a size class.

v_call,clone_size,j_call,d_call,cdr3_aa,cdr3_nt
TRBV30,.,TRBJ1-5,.,CAWSGGGVQPQHF,TGTGCCTGGTCGGGGGGGGGTGTTCAGCCCCAGCATTTT
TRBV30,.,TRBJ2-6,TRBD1,CAWMRQGTSGANVLTF,TGTGCCTGGATGCGACAGGGGACCTCTGGGGCCAACGTCCTGACTTTC
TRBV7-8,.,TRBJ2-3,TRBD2,CASSLASGRVDTQYF,TGTGCCAGCAGCTTAGCTAGCGGGAGGGTGGATACGCAGTATTTT
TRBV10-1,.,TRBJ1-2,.,CASRGREFHYGYTF,TGCGCCAGCAGGGGCAGGGAGTTTCACTATGGCTACACCTTC
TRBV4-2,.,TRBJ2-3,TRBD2,CASSQRGLAGGVSTDTQYF,TGTGCCAGCAGCCAACGGGGACTAGCGGGGGGCGTTAGCACAGATACGCAGTATTTT
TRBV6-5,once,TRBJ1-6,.,CASSYSVRVESPLHF,TGTGCCAGCAGTTACTCGGTGAGGGTTGAGTCACCCCTCCACTTT
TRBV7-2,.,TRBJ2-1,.,CASSLGGTTSYNEQFF,TGTGCCAGCAGCTTAGGAGGAACGACGTCCTACAATGAGCAGTTCTTC
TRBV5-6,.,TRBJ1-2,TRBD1,CASSLGDRGFGYTF,TGTGCCAGCAGCTTGGGGGACAGGGGTTTCGGCTACACCTTC
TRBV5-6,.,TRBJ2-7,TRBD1,CASSLASGTGIYEQYF,TGTGCCAGCAGCTTGGCCTCCGGGACAGGGATTTACGAGCAGTACTTC
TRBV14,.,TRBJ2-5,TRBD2,CASSQSLLAGGRQETQYF,TGTGCCAGCAGCCAAAGCTTACTAGCGGGGGGCAGACAAGAGACCCAGTACTTC
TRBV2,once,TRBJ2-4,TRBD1,CASSVESGPGGIQYF,TGTGCCAGCAGTGTCGAGTCAGGACCAGGGGGCATTCAGTACTTC